Listed below are T cell receptor beta chains from one sample, sequenced in a study of T cells in localized non-small cell lung cancer. Data came from immunoSEQ multiplex PCR; TCRdb stores just in-frame clones and leaves some out. The sample lists over 30,000 clones; about nine tenths were seen once. Sequences were derived from peripheral blood, sampled before any cancer treatment. All receptors derive from a man aged 35 to 69 with stage I lung adenocarcinoma. Each CDR3 is given with its conserved first and last residue. The order of the fields is D gene, clone size, J gene, V gene, CDR3 protein, CDR3 DNA. The D gene is left open where the match is weak. Part of the rows lack a size; the others show once, few, many or a class for expanded clones.

.	.	TRBJ2-3	TRBV18	CASSPSTDTQYF	TGTGCCAGCTCACCTAGCACAGATACGCAGTATTTT
TRBD1	.	TRBJ1-2	TRBV5-5	CASSLGGGGNYGYTF	TGTGCCAGCAGCTTGGGAGGGGGCGGCAACTATGGCTACACCTTC
.	.	TRBJ2-5	TRBV6-5	CASSSTMSETQYF	TGTGCCAGCAGTTCAACGATGTCAGAGACCCAGTACTTC
.	.	TRBJ2-2	TRBV21-1	CDLWTGITGELFF	TGTGATCTTTGGACAGGGATCACCGGGGAGCTGTTTTTT
TRBD1	.	TRBJ1-6	TRBV10-1	CASSDQGENSPLHF	TGCGCCAGCAGTGATCAGGGGGAGAATTCACCCCTCCACTTT
TRBD1	.	TRBJ1-1	TRBV9	CASSVGGTGSEAFF	TGTGCCAGCAGCGTAGGGGGGACAGGGTCTGAAGCTTTCTTT
TRBD1	.	TRBJ2-7	TRBV5-5	CASSGGQGTYEQYF	TGTGCCAGCAGCGGAGGACAGGGGACCTACGAGCAGTACTTC
.	.	TRBJ2-7	TRBV10-1	CASSNPGRPYEQYF	TGCGCCAGCAGCAACCCGGGACGGCCATACGAGCAGTACTTC
.	.	TRBJ2-5	TRBV18	CASSRKDETQYF	TGTGCCAGCTCGCGGAAGGATGAGACCCAGTACTTC
.	.	TRBJ2-1	TRBV20-1	CSASRSNEQFF	TGCAGTGCTAGTAGGAGCAATGAGCAGTTCTTC
.	.	TRBJ1-1	TRBV19	CASSTGGGKSEAFF	TGTGCCAGTAGTACGGGCGGCGGTAAGTCTGAAGCTTTCTTT
.	few	TRBJ2-1	TRBV7-2	CASSAGQRNEQFF	TGTGCCAGCAGCGCGGGACAACGCAATGAGCAGTTCTTC
TRBD1	once	TRBJ1-1	TRBV12-5	CASGLVHVPTGAGTEAFF	TGTGCTAGTGGTTTGGTACACGTCCCGACAGGGGCTGGTACTGAAGCTTTCTTT
.	.	TRBJ1-3	TRBV19	CASSMGEHLSGNTIYF	TGTGCCAGTAGTATGGGCGAACACCTCTCTGGAAACACCATATATTTT